The rows below give T cell receptor beta chains drawn from one sample of a study of identifying expanded T cells in peripheral blood. Data came from immunoSEQ multiplex PCR; TCRdb stores just in-frame clones and leaves some out. The data contain tens of thousands of clones, approximately 80% of them singletons. The sequenced material came from blood. The receptors derive from a person aged 18 to 75 in good health. The CDR3 runs from the conserved cysteine through the conserved F or W. A D gene is named only where the DNA matches it firmly. Part of the rows lack a size; the others show once, few, many or a class for expanded clones.

TRBV25-1	TRBD1	.	TRBJ1-2	TGTGCCAGCAGTCCGGGACAGGGGGGAGGCTACACCTTC	CASSPGQGGGYTF
TRBV6-5	.	.	TRBJ1-5	TGTGCCAGCAGGAAATTGACGGGGGGCAATCAGCCCCAGCATTTT	CASRKLTGGNQPQHF
TRBV11-2	TRBD1	once	TRBJ1-6	TGTGCCAGCAGCTCAGGGGGCCTCAATTCACCCCTCCACTTT	CASSSGGLNSPLHF
TRBV2	TRBD1	.	TRBJ1-6	TGTGCCAGCTCGAGGTCAGGGGGTGGCTCACCCCTCCACTTT	CASSRSGGGSPLHF
TRBV15	.	.	TRBJ1-5	TGTGCCACCAGCAGAGATCTGCAGGGAAGAAATCAGCCCCAGCATTTT	CATSRDLQGRNQPQHF
TRBV6-1	TRBD1	.	TRBJ2-2	TGTGCCACCAGCACAGGGGCTGGCACCGGGGAGCTGTTTTTT	CATSTGAGTGELFF
TRBV10-1	.	.	TRBJ1-2	TGCGCCAGCAGCCCCGAGGGGTTCGCTTATGGCTACACCTTC	CASSPEGFAYGYTF
TRBV7-9	.	once	TRBJ1-1	TGTGCCAGCAGCTTAGTGATGGAGCATGGTGAAGCTTTCTTT	CASSLVMEHGEAFF
TRBV5-6	TRBD1	.	TRBJ2-7	TGTGCCAGCAGCTTAAATACAGGGGCCTACGAGCAGTACTTC	CASSLNTGAYEQYF
TRBV7-3	.	.	TRBJ1-1	TGTGCCAGCAGCCAGAGCGCGAACACTGAAGCTTTCTTT	CASSQSANTEAFF
TRBV5-6	TRBD1	.	TRBJ1-3	TGTGCCAGCAGCACGGGGACAGCCAACACCATATATTTT	CASSTGTANTIYF